These T cell receptor beta chains were read from a single sample in a study of cytomegalovirus exposure and HLA in healthy donors. Measured with immunoSEQ multiplex PCR; TCRdb has only the in-frame clones, and not every one. Seen here are about 130,000 clones, roughly 85% observed once, and the top ten hold around 6.3%. Input material: PBMCs. These receptors came from a man aged 40-49 years in good health and CMV-seropositive. Each CDR3 is given with its conserved first and last residue. D genes are given only for firm matches. Clone size is stated in some rows and not others, as once, few, many or a class when expanded.

CDR3 protein: CAWSGTGAQPQHF
CDR3 DNA: TGTGCCTGGAGTGGTACTGGGGCTCAGCCCCAGCATTTT
J gene: TRBJ1-5
CDR3 length: 13
V gene: TRBV30
clone size: -
D gene: -

CDR3 protein: CASSPPSLAGNTIYF
CDR3 DNA: TGTGCCAGCTCACCACCTAGTCTAGCTGGAAACACCATATATTTT
J gene: TRBJ1-3
CDR3 length: 15
V gene: TRBV18
clone size: -
D gene: -

CDR3 protein: CASSYSAGGPETQYF
CDR3 DNA: TGTGCCAGCAGCTACTCAGCGGGAGGGCCAGAGACCCAGTACTTC
J gene: TRBJ2-5
CDR3 length: 15
V gene: TRBV11-2
clone size: -
D gene: TRBD2

CDR3 protein: CASSPQPRGGNTIYF
CDR3 DNA: TGTGCCAGCTCACCACAACCCCGCGGAGGAAACACCATATATTTT
J gene: TRBJ1-3
CDR3 length: 15
V gene: TRBV18
clone size: -
D gene: -

CDR3 protein: CASSSPGQGANVLTF
CDR3 DNA: TGTGCCAGCAGCTCTCCGGGACAGGGAGCCAACGTCCTGACTTTC
J gene: TRBJ2-6
CDR3 length: 15
V gene: TRBV5-4
clone size: few
D gene: TRBD1

CDR3 protein: CASSQVALSYEQYF
CDR3 DNA: TGTGCCAGCAGCCAAGTGGCCCTCTCCTACGAGCAGTACTTC
J gene: TRBJ2-7
CDR3 length: 14
V gene: TRBV4-2
clone size: -
D gene: -

CDR3 protein: CSVGAGTSAYEQYF
CDR3 DNA: TGCAGCGTTGGAGCGGGGACCTCAGCCTACGAGCAGTACTTC
J gene: TRBJ2-7
CDR3 length: 14
V gene: TRBV29-1
clone size: -
D gene: TRBD2

CDR3 protein: CASSGGTLGVRYTF
CDR3 DNA: TGTGCCAGCAGTGGAGGCACCCTAGGTGTTCGCTACACCTTC
J gene: TRBJ1-2
CDR3 length: 14
V gene: TRBV2
clone size: -
D gene: -

CDR3 protein: CASSLRGTGTTYEQYF
CDR3 DNA: TGTGCCAGCAGCCTCCGAGGGACAGGTACGACCTACGAGCAGTACTTC
J gene: TRBJ2-7
CDR3 length: 16
V gene: TRBV11-2
clone size: -
D gene: TRBD1

CDR3 protein: CASSFKAGELFF
CDR3 DNA: TGTGCCAGCAGCTTCAAAGCTGGGGAGCTGTTTTTT
J gene: TRBJ2-2
CDR3 length: 12
V gene: TRBV5-6
clone size: -
D gene: -

CDR3 protein: CASSRTGFDYGYTF
CDR3 DNA: TGTGCCAGTAGTCGGACAGGGTTCGACTATGGCTACACCTTC
J gene: TRBJ1-2
CDR3 length: 14
V gene: TRBV19
clone size: -
D gene: TRBD1

CDR3 protein: CASSSPRAGLRGHTF
CDR3 DNA: TGTGCCAGCAGCTCCCCCCGGGCCGGGCTAAGGGGCCACACCTTC
J gene: TRBJ1-2
CDR3 length: 15
V gene: TRBV7-9
clone size: -
D gene: -

CDR3 protein: CASTVRGTSDYNEQFF
CDR3 DNA: TGTGCCAGCACCGTAAGGGGGACTAGCGACTACAATGAGCAGTTCTTC
J gene: TRBJ2-1
CDR3 length: 16
V gene: TRBV9
clone size: -
D gene: TRBD2

CDR3 protein: CAISESGKGAEAFF
CDR3 DNA: TGTGCCATCAGTGAGTCGGGGAAAGGGGCTGAAGCTTTCTTT
J gene: TRBJ1-1
CDR3 length: 14
V gene: TRBV10-3
clone size: -
D gene: -

CDR3 protein: CASSPGTSASSYNSPLHF
CDR3 DNA: TGCGCCAGCAGCCCCGGGACATCCGCGAGCTCCTATAATTCACCCCTCCACTTT
J gene: TRBJ1-6
CDR3 length: 18
V gene: TRBV5-1
clone size: -
D gene: -

CDR3 protein: CSVERSGTYNEQFF
CDR3 DNA: TGCAGCGTTGAGCGTTCAGGGACCTACAATGAGCAGTTCTTC
J gene: TRBJ2-1
CDR3 length: 14
V gene: TRBV29-1
clone size: once
D gene: -

CDR3 protein: CASRPIETDTQYF
CDR3 DNA: TGCGCCAGCAGGCCCATTGAGACAGATACGCAGTATTTT
J gene: TRBJ2-3
CDR3 length: 13
V gene: TRBV5-1
clone size: many
D gene: -

CDR3 protein: CASSLGTLGTEAFF
CDR3 DNA: TGTGCCAGCAGCCTAGGGACACTCGGCACTGAAGCTTTCTTT
J gene: TRBJ1-1
CDR3 length: 14
V gene: TRBV7-6
clone size: -
D gene: -

CDR3 protein: CASPTIVGSGTGELFF
CDR3 DNA: TGTGCCAGCCCTACCATTGTCGGGAGTGGCACCGGGGAGCTGTTTTTT
J gene: TRBJ2-2
CDR3 length: 16
V gene: TRBV18
clone size: -
D gene: -

CDR3 protein: CASSQLTGGGETQYF
CDR3 DNA: TGCGCCAGCAGTCAGTTAACAGGGGGCGGAGAGACCCAGTACTTC
J gene: TRBJ2-5
CDR3 length: 15
V gene: TRBV5-1
clone size: -
D gene: TRBD1

CDR3 protein: CASSLTSGGAYNEQFF
CDR3 DNA: TGTGCCAGCAGTTTAACTAGCGGAGGGGCCTACAATGAGCAGTTCTTC
J gene: TRBJ2-1
CDR3 length: 16
V gene: TRBV27
clone size: -
D gene: TRBD2

CDR3 protein: CASSRTGQGGTEAFF
CDR3 DNA: TGCGCCAGCAGCCGGACCGGACAGGGGGGGACTGAAGCTTTCTTT
J gene: TRBJ1-1
CDR3 length: 15
V gene: TRBV5-1
clone size: -
D gene: TRBD1

CDR3 protein: CASSPGQFLIGYTF
CDR3 DNA: TGCGCCAGCAGCCCAGGACAGTTTCTTATCGGCTACACCTTC
J gene: TRBJ1-2
CDR3 length: 14
V gene: TRBV5-1
clone size: -
D gene: -

CDR3 protein: CSSSLVVRSYNEQFF
CDR3 DNA: TGTTCCAGCAGCTTAGTCGTTCGCTCCTACAATGAGCAGTTCTTC
J gene: TRBJ2-1
CDR3 length: 15
V gene: TRBV7-9
clone size: -
D gene: -

CDR3 protein: CASSLSWAPPGDRVGGETQYF
CDR3 DNA: TGTGCCAGCAGTTTATCGTGGGCACCCCCGGGGGACAGGGTGGGAGGGGAGACCCAGTACTTC
J gene: TRBJ2-5
CDR3 length: 21
V gene: TRBV28
clone size: once
D gene: TRBD1

CDR3 protein: CASSATGPKNIQYF
CDR3 DNA: TGCGCCAGCAGCGCGACAGGCCCCAAAAACATTCAGTACTTC
J gene: TRBJ2-4
CDR3 length: 14
V gene: TRBV5-1
clone size: -
D gene: -

CDR3 protein: CATRRDGYRGMEEKLFF
CDR3 DNA: TGTGCCACCAGGCGCGACGGTTACAGGGGGATGGAAGAAAAACTGTTTTTT
J gene: TRBJ1-4
CDR3 length: 17
V gene: TRBV27
clone size: -
D gene: TRBD1

CDR3 protein: CASSLMPGTSGTDTQYF
CDR3 DNA: TGTGCCAGCAGCTTAATGCCCGGGACTAGCGGCACAGATACGCAGTATTTT
J gene: TRBJ2-3
CDR3 length: 17
V gene: TRBV11-2
clone size: -
D gene: TRBD2

CDR3 protein: CASAILIAGVEQYF
CDR3 DNA: TGTGCCAGCGCCATTTTAATAGCGGGAGTCGAGCAGTACTTC
J gene: TRBJ2-7
CDR3 length: 14
V gene: TRBV6-5
clone size: -
D gene: TRBD2

CDR3 protein: CASSYSVPQGYEQYF
CDR3 DNA: TGTGCCAGCAGTTACTCCGTACCTCAGGGCTACGAGCAGTACTTC
J gene: TRBJ2-7
CDR3 length: 15
V gene: TRBV6-6
clone size: -
D gene: -

CDR3 protein: CAWSVLPFNTEAFF
CDR3 DNA: TGTGCCTGGAGTGTACTTCCGTTTAACACTGAAGCTTTCTTT
J gene: TRBJ1-1
CDR3 length: 14
V gene: TRBV30
clone size: few
D gene: -

CDR3 protein: CASSPMSSNSYEQYF
CDR3 DNA: TGTGCCAGCAGCCCAATGAGTAGCAACTCCTACGAGCAGTACTTC
J gene: TRBJ2-7
CDR3 length: 15
V gene: TRBV11-2
clone size: few
D gene: -

CDR3 protein: CASSPGLAGETQYF
CDR3 DNA: TGTGCCAGCAGCCCGGGACTAGCCGGTGAGACCCAGTACTTC
J gene: TRBJ2-5
CDR3 length: 14
V gene: TRBV11-2
clone size: once
D gene: TRBD2

CDR3 protein: CASSPLGSSYEQYF
CDR3 DNA: TGCGCCAGCAGCCCCCTCGGGAGCTCCTACGAGCAGTACTTC
J gene: TRBJ2-7
CDR3 length: 14
V gene: TRBV5-1
clone size: -
D gene: -

CDR3 protein: CASSPRTGSNYEQYF
CDR3 DNA: TGTGCCAGCTCACCCCGGACAGGGTCTAACTACGAGCAGTACTTC
J gene: TRBJ2-7
CDR3 length: 15
V gene: TRBV18
clone size: few
D gene: TRBD1

CDR3 protein: CASSLDQGVWGYTF
CDR3 DNA: TGTGCCAGCAGCTTAGACCAAGGGGTGTGGGGCTACACCTTC
J gene: TRBJ1-2
CDR3 length: 14
V gene: TRBV11-2
clone size: few
D gene: -

CDR3 protein: CASRMTGATAYEQYF
CDR3 DNA: TGTGCCAGCAGAATGACAGGGGCCACCGCCTACGAGCAGTACTTC
J gene: TRBJ2-7
CDR3 length: 15
V gene: TRBV6-6
clone size: -
D gene: TRBD1

CDR3 protein: CASSLTGFNEKLFF
CDR3 DNA: TGTGCCAGCAGCCTCACAGGTTTTAATGAAAAACTGTTTTTT
J gene: TRBJ1-4
CDR3 length: 14
V gene: TRBV7-9
clone size: -
D gene: -

CDR3 protein: CASSPTSGNYNEQFF
CDR3 DNA: TGTGCCAGCTCACCTACTAGCGGGAACTACAATGAGCAGTTCTTC
J gene: TRBJ2-1
CDR3 length: 15
V gene: TRBV18
clone size: -
D gene: TRBD2